This T cell receptor (beta chain) was profiled in a study of early T cells in non-severe SARS-CoV-2 infection. Individual cDNA molecules each received unique molecular identifiers attached to them. TCRdb used MiXCR to reprocess the 5' RACE reads, holding one entry per CDR3 protein. The data show roughly 70,000 distinct CDR3 sequences, with 13% seen just once and about 5% held by the top ten. The germline V gene has CDR1 KGHDR and CDR2 SFDVKD. V gave up 1 base and J gave up 0 bases, with 13 bases separating them. This CDR3 has 17 amino acids. This TCR was sampled from an adult who was a healthcare worker with PCR-confirmed SARS-CoV-2 infection or an uninfected control (not recorded which). The genes are TRBV24-1 and TRBJ2-3; the D is unclear. Input material: whole blood. CDR3 bases: TGTGCCACCAGTGATTTCCCGGGCGCAGCTAGCACAGATACGCAGTATTTT. Translated: CATSDFPGAASTDTQYF.